Following are 9 T cell receptor beta chains from one sample sequenced in a study of Graves' ophthalmopathy and Graves' hyperthyroidism. The TCR beta CDR3 regions underwent amplification from RNA transcripts. RT-PCR with HTBI primers came first, then second-round multiplex PCR. TCRdb fed the multiplex PCR reads into MiXCR, producing one record per CDR3 protein. Among roughly 500,000 distinct CDR3 sequences listed, approximately 15% were seen once. Sequencing was done on a sample of blood. The receptors stem from a woman younger than 45 with Graves' ophthalmopathy.

The sample holds many counts of this clonotype. This rearrangement joins TRBV20-1 to TRBJ1-1; a possible D gene is TRBD1 (6 bases). Germline V gene data show CDR1 as DFQATT and CDR2 as SNEGSKA (reference sequence). The V gene lost 5 bases and the J gene lost 0 bases, with 16 bases spanning the gap. The CDR3 is 15 residues long. The CDR3 spells CSAYLGDTVNTEAFF. CDR3 sequence (DNA): TGCAGTGCTTACCTCGGGGACACGGTGAACACTGAAGCTTTCTTT.

This clonotype was seen ten or more times. The chain combines TRBV20-1 with TRBJ2-5, with TRBD1 matching over 8 bases. The J segment lost 6 bases and the V segment lost 0 bases, leaving 6 bases of the junction unmatched. There are 14 residues in the CDR3. The germline CDR1 and CDR2 sequences are DFQATT and SNEGSKA (reference sequence). CDR3 DNA: TGCAGTGCTAGAGAACGACAGGGGAGAAAGACCCAGTACTTC. Protein product: CSARERQGRKTQYF.

V and J are TRBV19 and TRBJ1-2; no firm D call. Looked up from germline, CDR1 is LNHDA and CDR2 is SQIVND (reference sequence). V was clipped by 5 bases and J by 4 bases, with 8 bases between them. This CDR3 spans 12 amino acids. The chain's CDR3 is CASSEVLYGYTF. The CDR3 DNA reads TGTGCCAGTAGTGAGGTCCTCTATGGCTACACCTTC.

This clonotype was observed many times. The CDR3 loop is CASRDIGNTEAFF. CDR3 DNA: TGTGCCAGCAGAGATATAGGGAACACTGAAGCTTTCTTT. The chain is built from TRBV12-3 or TRBV12-4 and TRBJ1-1; D uncertain. The V end lost 6 bases, the J end lost 1 base, and 9 bases lay between the germline ends. The CDR3 spans 13 residues.

This clonotype was counted at least ten times. The chain recombines TRBV6-2 or TRBV6-3 with TRBJ1-6, with D perhaps TRBD1 (5 bases). CDR1 and CDR2 (germline): MNHEY, SVGEGT. Trimming stripped 2 bases from V and 7 bases from J, with 15 bases between. CDR3 length: 16 residues. In DNA form, the CDR3 reads TGTGCCAGCAGTTACGTCAGGGACGGACCAAATTCACCCCTCCACTTT. It is translated as CASSYVRDGPNSPLHF.

J is TRBJ2-2 and V is TRBV29-1; no clear D gene. The CDR3 spans 12 residues. V was clipped by 2 bases and J by 5 bases, with 6 bases between them. The germline V gene has CDR1 SQVTM and CDR2 ANQGSEA. CDR3 DNA sequence: TGCAGCGTTGAACAGAAGACCGGGGAGCTGTTTTTT. Protein: CSVEQKTGELFF.

This clonotype was seen only a few times. Here the CDR3 DNA reads TGTGCCAGCAGCGATTCACAGGGGGGAAGGGCTGAAGCTTTCTTT. Translation gives CASSDSQGGRAEAFF. This chain joins TRBV6-2 or TRBV6-3 and TRBJ1-1, with 8 positions matching TRBD1. This CDR3 spans 15 amino acids. V was clipped by 6 bases and J by 6 bases; unmatched bases: 12. The germline gives CDR1 MNHEY, CDR2 SVGEGT.

This clonotype has ten or more counts. The V call is TRBV30, the J call TRBJ2-2; no reliable D call. The germline V gene has CDR1 GTSNPN and CDR2 SVGIG (reference sequence). The CDR3 runs to 12 residues. V shed 1 base and J shed 7 bases, with 7 bases lying between them. The CDR3 DNA reads TGTGCCTGGAGTGGTGGGGACGGGGAGCTGTTTTTT. Translated: CAWSGGDGELFF. Together with reference TRBV30 and TRBJ2-2, the CDR3 gives the full variable domain: SQTIHQWPATLVQPVGSPLSLECTVEGTSNPNLYWYRQAAGRGLQLLFYSVGIGQISSEVPQNLSASRPQDRQFILSSKKLLLSDSGFYLCAWSGGDGELFFGEGSRLTVL.

This clonotype was seen repeatedly, ten times or more. This chain uses TRBV6-1 with TRBJ2-5; TRBD1 aligns across 9 bases. The CDR3 covers 17 residues. CDR1 is MNHNS, CDR2 SASEGT, per germline. After removal of 5 bases from V and 5 bases from J, the junction contained 15 bases not matched to a gene. Here the CDR3 reads CASSPNPGQGGRETQYF. DNA for the CDR3: TGTGCCAGCAGTCCGAACCCGGGACAGGGCGGTCGGGAGACCCAGTACTTC.